A selection of T cell receptor beta chains follows, all from one sample in a study of blood T cell repertoires in COVID-19. Data came from immunoSEQ multiplex PCR; TCRdb stores just in-frame clones and leaves some out. The sample holds 77,000 or so clones; approximately 80% are singletons and the top ten take 5.5% to 8%. Input material: peripheral blood. The receptors stem from a man younger than 45 with COVID-19, enrolled during active disease. Both conserved end residues are part of each CDR3. D genes are given only for firm matches. Where a row states a size, it is once, few, many or the class of an expanded clone; other rows omit it.

j_call | clone_size | v_call | d_call | cdr3_aa | cdr3_nt
TRBJ2-3 | NA | TRBV11-3 | TRBD2 | CASSFSLAGEADTQYF | TGTGCCAGCAGCTTCTCCCTAGCGGGAGAAGCAGATACGCAGTATTTT
TRBJ2-5 | once | TRBV5-5 | TRBD1 | CASSRGQVETQYF | TGTGCCAGCAGCAGGGGACAGGTGGAGACCCAGTACTTC
TRBJ2-5 | few | TRBV28 | NA | CASSLGLPTGAGETQYF | TGTGCCAGCAGTTTGGGCCTCCCTACAGGGGCGGGGGAGACCCAGTACTTC
TRBJ2-1 | NA | TRBV5-1 | NA | CASSLGQGFTFF | TGCGCCAGCAGCTTGGGCCAGGGGTTTACGTTCTTC
TRBJ1-2 | NA | TRBV6-5 | NA | CASSYTGSSNYGYTF | TGTGCCAGCAGTTATACCGGGTCTTCAAACTATGGCTACACCTTC
TRBJ1-3 | NA | TRBV6-6 | NA | CASRTGSSGNTIYF | TGTGCCAGCAGGACTGGGAGCTCCGGAAACACCATATATTTT
TRBJ1-1 | few | TRBV5-5 | TRBD1 | CASSLAGQQNTEAFF | TGTGCCAGCAGCTTGGCGGGACAGCAGAACACTGAAGCTTTCTTT
TRBJ1-5 | once | TRBV20-1 | NA | CSASRGSNQPQHF | TGCAGTGCTAGTCGGGGGAGCAATCAGCCCCAGCATTTT
TRBJ1-2 | NA | TRBV7-9 | NA | CASSLAVQLYGYTF | TGTGCCAGCAGCTTAGCGGTACAGCTATATGGCTACACCTTC
TRBJ1-1 | once | TRBV12-3/TRBV12-4 | NA | CASKEMNTEAFF | TGTGCCAGCAAGGAGATGAACACTGAAGCTTTCTTT
TRBJ1-1 | NA | TRBV10-3 | NA | CAISGGGNTEAFF | TGTGCCATCAGTGGAGGGGGGAACACTGAAGCTTTCTTT
TRBJ2-7 | NA | TRBV27 | NA | CASSLMAAYEQYF | TGTGCCAGCAGTTTAATGGCGGCCTACGAGCAGTACTTC
TRBJ2-5 | NA | TRBV7-9 | TRBD2 | CASSLSRGLLSTQYF | TGTGCCAGCAGCTTATCAAGGGGACTACTGTCGACCCAGTACTTC
TRBJ2-7 | NA | TRBV18 | TRBD1 | CASTGQSSYEQYF | TGTGCCAGTACGGGACAGAGCTCCTACGAGCAGTACTTC
TRBJ2-1 | NA | TRBV6-5 | TRBD2 | CASSYALAGGPNEQFF | TGTGCCAGCAGTTACGCGCTAGCGGGAGGGCCCAATGAGCAGTTCTTC
TRBJ2-5 | NA | TRBV6-2/TRBV6-3 | NA | CASSYSERIQETQYF | TGTGCCAGCAGTTACTCGGAGCGAATACAAGAGACCCAGTACTTC
TRBJ1-1 | NA | TRBV20-1 | NA | CSASGQLNTEAFF | TGCAGTGCTAGTGGACAATTAAACACTGAAGCTTTCTTT
TRBJ1-2 | once | TRBV6-7 | TRBD1 | CASSFQGQGELHYGYTF | TGTGCCAGCAGCTTCCAGGGACAGGGAGAACTACACTATGGCTACACCTTC
TRBJ2-5 | NA | TRBV9 | NA | CASSVADGRETQYF | TGTGCCAGCAGCGTAGCTGATGGGAGGGAGACCCAGTACTTC
TRBJ2-1 | NA | TRBV7-2 | TRBD2 | CASSLEVLAGVPYNEQFF | TGTGCCAGCAGCTTAGAGGTCCTAGCGGGAGTCCCCTACAATGAGCAGTTCTTC
TRBJ2-7 | NA | TRBV9 | NA | CASSSQEGPLYEQYF | TGTGCCAGCAGCTCACAGGAGGGACCTCTCTACGAGCAGTACTTC
TRBJ2-1 | large | TRBV6-4 | NA | CASSDLENNEQFF | TGTGCCAGCAGTGACCTAGAAAACAATGAGCAGTTCTTC
TRBJ2-7 | NA | TRBV7-2 | TRBD1 | CASSVGQGSYEQYF | TGTGCCAGCAGCGTGGGACAGGGATCCTACGAGCAGTACTTC
TRBJ1-3 | NA | TRBV12-3/TRBV12-4 | NA | CASSNSILRYF | TGTGCCAGCAGTAACAGCATTCTCCGATATTTT
TRBJ2-1 | NA | TRBV6-5 | TRBD2 | CASTGGGGEQFF | TGTGCCAGCACTGGGGGGGGTGGAGAGCAGTTCTTC
TRBJ2-7 | NA | TRBV20-1 | NA | CSASAPTSYEQYF | TGCAGTGCTAGTGCCCCTACCTCCTACGAGCAGTACTTC
TRBJ2-7 | NA | TRBV2 | NA | CASGRGDYEQYF | TGTGCCAGCGGCAGGGGGGACTACGAGCAGTACTTC
TRBJ1-2 | NA | TRBV28 | NA | CASSPLVEGYTF | TGTGCCAGCAGCCCCCTTGTAGAGGGCTACACCTTC
TRBJ1-1 | NA | TRBV3-1/TRBV3-2 | TRBD1 | CASRMTGGGKREAFF | TGTGCCAGCAGGATGACAGGGGGCGGAAAGCGCGAAGCTTTCTTT
TRBJ2-7 | few | TRBV4-3 | TRBD1 | CASSQEIGTGSYEQYF | TGCGCCAGCAGCCAAGAAATCGGGACAGGGTCCTACGAGCAGTACTTC
TRBJ1-2 | NA | TRBV9 | NA | CASSLGTGDVNYGYTF | TGTGCCAGCAGCCTCGGGACGGGAGACGTTAACTATGGCTACACCTTC
TRBJ2-1 | NA | TRBV18 | TRBD1 | CASSPDRGNGQFF | TGTGCCAGCTCACCAGACAGGGGGAATGGGCAGTTCTTC
TRBJ1-1 | NA | TRBV7-9 | NA | CASSLVGAGVTEAFF | TGTGCCAGCAGCTTAGTGGGGGCAGGGGTCACTGAAGCTTTCTTT
TRBJ2-7 | many | TRBV28 | TRBD2 | CASSLGLAGGYEQYF | TGTGCCAGCAGTTTAGGACTAGCGGGAGGGTACGAGCAGTACTTC
TRBJ1-1 | NA | TRBV4-2 | NA | CASSQSLTGGLTEAFF | TGTGCCAGCAGCCAATCGTTGACAGGCGGACTCACTGAAGCTTTCTTT
TRBJ1-3 | NA | TRBV10-3 | TRBD1 | CATLDRGGNTIYF | TGTGCCACCTTGGACAGGGGCGGAAACACCATATATTTT
TRBJ2-1 | once | TRBV2 | TRBD2 | CASRDGRSYNEQFF | TGTGCCAGCAGGGACGGGAGGTCCTACAATGAGCAGTTCTTC
TRBJ1-6 | NA | TRBV3-1/TRBV3-2 | NA | CASSQGQVLHF | TGTGCCAGCAGCCAAGGACAGGTGCTTCACTTT
TRBJ1-5 | once | TRBV28 | TRBD1 | CASGQGREPQHF | TGTGCCAGCGGACAGGGAAGGGAGCCCCAGCATTTT
TRBJ2-2 | NA | TRBV24-1 | TRBD2 | CATSDSSGRATGELFF | TGTGCCACCAGTGACTCAAGCGGGAGGGCCACCGGGGAGCTGTTTTTT
TRBJ1-2 | NA | TRBV5-4 | NA | CASSLASLVGYGYTF | TGTGCCAGCAGCTTGGCCTCCTTGGTCGGCTATGGCTACACCTTC
TRBJ2-5 | NA | TRBV3-1/TRBV3-2 | TRBD1 | CASSHSLDRGVIVGGETQYF | TGTGCCAGCAGCCACTCCCTGGACAGGGGGGTAATTGTCGGGGGAGAGACCCAGTACTTC
TRBJ1-2 | NA | TRBV30 | NA | CAWETGTNYGYTF | TGTGCCTGGGAGACAGGAACTAACTATGGCTACACCTTC
TRBJ1-3 | NA | TRBV4-1 | NA | CASSQNSGYYSGNTIYF | TGCGCCAGCAGCCAAAATTCCGGGTACTACTCTGGAAACACCATATATTTT
TRBJ2-7 | few | TRBV11-2 | TRBD2 | CASSLYGLAGGIDEQYF | TGTGCCAGCAGCTTATACGGACTAGCGGGGGGTATTGACGAGCAGTACTTC
TRBJ1-4 | NA | TRBV28 | NA | CASSPPDEKLFF | TGTGCCAGCAGTCCCCCGGATGAAAAACTGTTTTTT
TRBJ2-1 | once | TRBV7-3 | TRBD2 | CASSLKAGGPYEQFF | TGTGCCAGCAGCTTAAAAGCGGGAGGGCCCTATGAGCAGTTCTTC
TRBJ2-3 | NA | TRBV27 | TRBD1 | CASSDGTGFTDTQYF | TGTGCCAGCAGTGACGGGACAGGATTCACAGATACGCAGTATTTT
TRBJ1-1 | NA | TRBV7-2 | NA | CASSLQGRREAFF | TGTGCCAGCAGCTTACAGGGGCGCCGTGAAGCTTTCTTT
TRBJ2-2 | NA | TRBV14 | TRBD2 | CASSLSRLAGGPGELFF | TGTGCCAGCAGCCTATCGAGACTAGCGGGAGGGCCCGGGGAGCTGTTTTTT
TRBJ1-2 | few | TRBV28 | NA | CAYEAPEGYGYTF | TGTGCCTACGAAGCGCCAGAAGGCTATGGCTACACCTTC
TRBJ2-2 | NA | TRBV10-1 | NA | CASSERAGIGELFF | TGCGCCAGCAGTGAGAGGGCAGGGATCGGGGAGCTGTTTTTT